A single sample is the source of the 21 T cell receptor beta chains below, sequenced in a study of T cell repertoires in cytomegalovirus infection. In TCRdb, the reads were re-called with MiXCR into one record per CDR3 protein. The sample records around 430,000 distinct CDR3 sequences, about 39% being singletons. Their cognate antigens are unknown. This specimen consisted of cultured PBMCs, obtained from culture after CMV antigen stimulation. Receptors originate from a human donor in good health (CMV status not recorded). Some clones in this sample may be carry-over from other donors' samples.

The chain is built from TRBV27 and TRBJ1-5, with TRBD1 matching over 9 bases. V gave up 6 bases and J gave up 16 bases; unmatched junction bases: 13. The CDR3 sequence is 13 residues long. Germline loops: CDR1 MNHEY, CDR2 SMNVEV (reference sequence). As DNA, the CDR3 is TGTGCCAGCAGATCCGCCGGGACAGGGTCTCAACATTTT. Translating gives CASRSAGTGSQHF.

The CDR3 DNA sequence: TGTGCCAGCATGGGTCTGTCGGGAGGCGGCACAGATACGCAGTATTTT. Translation: CASMGLSGGGTDTQYF. The rearrangement links TRBV6-2 or TRBV6-3 to TRBJ2-3; 7 bases map to TRBD2. CDR3 length equals 16 residues. Germline V gives CDR1 MNHEY, CDR2 SVGEGT. J was trimmed by 1 base and V by 7 bases; bases with no gene match: 11.

This chain joins TRBV7-2 and TRBJ2-7, with a tentative D call TRBD2 (5 bases). The CDR3 runs to 14 residues. The V end lost 1 base, the J end lost 2 bases, and 9 bases lay between the germline ends. Looked up from germline, CDR1 is SGHTA and CDR2 is FQGNSA. CDR3 sequence reads: CASSLGRVAYEQYF. CDR3 nucleotides: TGTGCCAGCAGCTTAGGGCGGGTTGCCTACGAGCAGTACTTC.

This clonotype has just a few counts. This sequence joins TRBV7-4 and TRBJ2-3, with 12 bases fitting TRBD2. Trimming cost V 8 bases and J 4 bases; bases outside gene matches: 7. Germline lookup yields CDR1 SGHVT and CDR2 SQSDAQ. This CDR3 region has 15 residues. The CDR3 is CASGRTSGVPDTQYF. The CDR3 nucleotides read TGTGCCAGCGGAAGGACTAGCGGGGTCCCAGATACGCAGTATTTT.

This clonotype has more than one count but fewer than ten. The chain joins TRBV7-6 to TRBJ2-3; the D gene is possibly TRBD2 (6 bases). Trimming shortened V by 5 bases and J by 11 bases, and 32 bases separated the two germline ends. Germline lookup yields CDR1 SGHVS and CDR2 FNYEAQ. The CDR3 is 18 residues long. The CDR3 DNA is TGTGCCAGCAGCGAGACGTACCCGGGACTCTCCCCCAGTGTTAGGCAGTATTTT. This gives the protein CASSETYPGLSPSVRQYF.

The chain uses TRBV6-6 and TRBJ2-1; 7 bases map to TRBD1. The CDR3 totals 15 residues. Germline V gene data show CDR1 as MNHNY and CDR2 as SVGAGI (reference sequence). J lost 9 bases, V lost 6 bases, and 14 bases had no gene match. CDR3 loop: CASSQGQPLLFEQFF. The CDR3 coding sequence is TGTGCCAGCAGCCAGGGACAGCCTCTCCTCTTTGAGCAGTTCTTC.

The rearrangement uses TRBV6-6 and TRBJ2-1; 14 nucleotides match TRBD2. Germline V gene sequence: CDR1 MNHNY, CDR2 SVGAGI (reference sequence). The J segment lost 0 bases and the V segment lost 6 bases, leaving 7 bases of the junction unmatched. The CDR3 has 18 amino acids. The DNA of the CDR3 is TGTGCCAGCAGCCAGACGGGACTAGCGGGAGTCTCCTACAATGAGCAGTTCTTC. Residues: CASSQTGLAGVSYNEQFF.

The V gene is TRBV6-5, the J gene TRBJ2-5; 9 positions match TRBD2. The CDR3 is made up of 15 amino acids. J was trimmed by 5 bases and V by 6 bases; bases with no gene match: 10. Looked up from germline, CDR1 is MNHEY and CDR2 is SVGAGI. The CDR3 DNA reads as TGTGCCAGCAGCGATCTAGCGGGGACGGGGGAGACCCAGTACTTC. It specifies CASSDLAGTGETQYF.

This clonotype was counted between two and nine times. The chain links TRBV27 to TRBJ1-4, with D unclear. CDR3 length: 13 amino acids. V was shortened by 6 bases and J by 0 bases, with 5 bases between the two germline ends. The V gene's germline CDR1 is MNHEY and CDR2 SMNVEV (reference sequence). For the CDR3, the DNA is TGTGCCAGCAGCCCTTCAACTAATGAAAAACTGTTTTTT. This translates into CASSPSTNEKLFF.

The chain has TRBV6-2 or TRBV6-3 and TRBJ2-1; 8 nucleotides align to TRBD2. The germline CDR1 and CDR2 sequences are MNHEY and SVGEGT. The ends lost 7 bases at V and 4 bases at J; junction bases unmatched: 9. The length of the CDR3 is 15 residues. CDR3 sequence reads: CASNLLAGGYNEQFF. The CDR3 nucleotides are TGTGCCAGCAACCTTCTGGCGGGAGGATACAATGAGCAGTTCTTC.

The CDR3 DNA is TGTGCCAGCAGCTCCCGGACAAACCAAGAGACCCAGTACTTC. Encoded protein: CASSSRTNQETQYF. The chain links TRBV7-2 to TRBJ2-5; TRBD1 might be the D (5 bases). The V end was cut by 4 bases, the J end by 0 bases, with 9 bases between. The germline gives CDR1 SGHTA, CDR2 FQGNSA. This CDR3 has 14 amino acids.

This clonotype was seen a handful of times. J is TRBJ1-6 and V is TRBV6-6; the D is unclear. Trimming took off 5 bases at V and 5 bases at J, with 7 bases between the two ends. This CDR3 has 13 amino acids. Germline assignment: CDR1 MNHNY and CDR2 SVGAGI (reference sequence). CDR3 in DNA: TGTGCCAGCAGTGGACTGAATAATTCACCCCTCCACTTT. Its translation is CASSGLNNSPLHF.

The V and J genes are TRBV6-2 or TRBV6-3 and TRBJ1-1; tentative D call: TRBD1 (5 bases). Trimming removed 3 bases at V and 1 base at J, with 9 bases between. The CDR3 has 14 residues. Germline lookup yields CDR1 MNHEY and CDR2 SVGEGT. The CDR3 coding sequence is TGTGCCAGCAGTTATGGGGGTTGGAACACTGAAGCTTTCTTT. It is translated as CASSYGGWNTEAFF.

This clonotype was found a few times. The V gene is TRBV10-3, the J gene TRBJ1-2; the D gene is possibly TRBD1 (5 bases). Between the trimmed V and J ends, which lost 1 base and 4 bases, there was a span of 7 bases. CDR1 and CDR2 (germline): ENHRY, SYGVKD. CDR3 length: 13 amino acids. CDR3 sequence: CAISEFGAYGYTF. DNA for the CDR3: TGTGCCATCAGTGAGTTCGGGGCCTATGGCTACACCTTC.

The rearrangement joins TRBV20-1 to TRBJ1-1, with D maybe TRBD1 (5 bases). This CDR3 is built from 12 residues. Germline V gene data show CDR1 as DFQATT and CDR2 as SNEGSKA (reference sequence). The CDR3 protein is CSRQSQNTEAFF. In DNA, the CDR3 is TGCAGCCGACAGTCCCAGAACACTGAAGCTTTCTTT.

This clonotype was counted a few times. The rearrangement links TRBV7-6 to TRBJ2-1; TRBD1 aligns across 9 bases. V shed 5 bases, J shed 9 bases, and the junction held 11 bases outside the gene matches. Germline V gene lookup returns CDR1 SGHVS and CDR2 FNYEAQ. The CDR3 is 15 amino acids. In nucleotides, the CDR3 is TGTGCCAGCAGCATAACCGGGACAGGGTCCGGTGAGCAGTTCTTC. This translates into CASSITGTGSGEQFF. The whole variable domain, remainder taken from reference TRBV7-6 and TRBJ2-1, is GAGVSQSPRYKVTKRGQDVALRCDPISGHVSLYWYRQALGQGPEFLTYFNYEAQQDKSGLPNDRFSAERPEGSISTLTIQRTEQRDSAMYRCASSITGTGSGEQFFGPGTRLTVL.

The V gene is TRBV7-6, the J gene TRBJ2-3, with a tentative D call TRBD2 (5 bases). The germline V gene encodes CDR1 SGHVS and CDR2 FNYEAQ. This CDR3 has 16 amino acids. V was pared by 5 bases and J by 0 bases, with 15 bases between. The CDR3 protein is CASSARTWTSTDTQYF. CDR3 coding DNA: TGTGCCAGCAGCGCGAGGACGTGGACTAGCACAGATACGCAGTATTTT.

This chain uses TRBV5-4 with TRBJ2-3; maybe TRBD1 (6 bases). Trimming removed 1 base at V and 6 bases at J, with 12 bases between. This CDR3 spans 14 amino acids. Germline V gene data show CDR1 as SGHNT and CDR2 as YYREEE (reference sequence). Written as DNA, the CDR3 is TGTGCCAGCAGCTTGACGGACAGTGTGGATACGCAGTATTTT. Amino acid sequence: CASSLTDSVDTQYF.

This clonotype was recorded once. The chain combines TRBV7-6 with TRBJ2-7; 7 positions match TRBD1. This CDR3 is 15 amino acids long. Germline CDR1 is SGHVS and CDR2 is FNYEAQ. V was pared by 5 bases and J by 2 bases, with 9 bases of the junction left unmatched. The CDR3 DNA reads as TGTGCCAGCAGCCCACAGAGGGACAGAGCCTACGAGCAGTACTTC. Protein sequence: CASSPQRDRAYEQYF.

The V and J genes are TRBV6-6 and TRBJ1-6; D possibly corresponds to TRBD1 (5 bases). This CDR3 is 16 amino acids long. Germline V gives CDR1 MNHNY, CDR2 SVGAGI (reference sequence). V was cut by 2 bases and J by 4 bases, with 12 bases left in between. CDR3 amino acids: CASSYLAGLYNSPLHF. In DNA form, the CDR3 reads TGTGCCAGCAGTTACCTGGCAGGGCTGTATAATTCACCCCTCCACTTT.

The chain recombines TRBV7-6 with TRBJ2-5; D not certain. V lost 1 base to trimming and J lost 5 bases, with 8 bases between them. CDR1 is SGHVS, CDR2 FNYEAQ, per germline. The CDR3 is 13 residues long. The CDR3 reads CASSLEARETQYF. CDR3 nucleotides: TGTGCCAGCAGCTTAGAGGCGAGGGAGACCCAGTACTTC.